This TCR beta chain came from a study of molecular identifiers for immune sequencing clone quantification (dated by TCRdb to the late 2010s). As for the study more broadly: For a replicate experiment, the RNA from either approximately 20,000 or 100,000 naive CD8 T cells was divided into five aliquots, and four of those aliquots went on to sequencing. CD8 T cells were used in a methods study to benchmark molecular-identifier clustering-based TCR repertoire sequencing (MIDCIRS) and TCR RNA copy counting.

Here is what the overall study found, with its caveats: The sizes of highly expanded clones could end up underestimated when identical TCR molecules share a barcode. Naive libraries contained spiked-in Jurkat TCR RNA (10 copies' worth), which is not part of the donor repertoire. Without barcode sub-clustering, chimeric consensus sequences inflated TCR diversity; chimeras reached as high as 47%. Modeling estimated 3 to 3.5 recovered TCR RNA copies per cell, compared with 8.5 to 10 by digital PCR, which implies about 32% capture efficiency. Spiked-in Jurkat TCR RNA equal to a single cell's worth was reported to be detectable even within one million naive CD8 T cells. In CMV-specific effector cells, clones with more than 20 RNA copies accounted for over 97% of molecules, whereas in naive cells such clones accounted for under 1%.

Library preparation was by PCR. Reads for this sample came from an Illumina HiSeq 4000. Bulk TCR libraries were generated as previously described, with the TCR primers listed in Table S5 used. Purification of total RNA was performed with the Qiagen AllPrep DNA/RNA kit. Before analysis, reads from multiple sequencing runs of one library were combined. The study's processing was this. Reads were retained only if the reads had an exact TCR constant sequence, and the retained reads were trimmed to 150 nt and grouped according to their 12-nt molecular barcodes. Reads inside each barcode group were sub-clustered using a 15% Levenshtein threshold, and a quality-weighted consensus sequence was constructed for each RNA molecule. Non-functional sequences were excluded, and lower-count sequences lying one edit away from another sequence were also excluded. Based on fitting two negative binomial distributions, any barcode sub-cluster with under 20% of the maximum read count was discarded. The public reads were run again by TCRdb, first through fastp at Q25 and then through MiXCR, and only productive beta chains were kept. Here each entry gathers all rows of one CDR3 protein and keeps the most common genes and DNA. TCRdb, not the original authors, processed these V and J calls. This sample is represented by hundreds of thousands of distinct CDR3 sequences; just under 20% of them were singletons. The ten largest clonotypes hold roughly 0.9% of the sample.

In its sample, this clonotype was seen once. No cognate antigen has been identified for it. One end of the junction is discordant with germline, which a read error may explain. Libraries of naive CD8 T cells were built from anywhere between roughly 17,000 and 1,100,000 sorted cells, with 10%, 30% or 50% of the purified RNA used. Naive CD8 T cells, defined as CD8+CD4-CCR7+CD45RA+, were FACS-sorted into RLT Plus buffer on a BD FACSAria II. Detection sensitivity was tested by spiking Jurkat RNA equal to 9 to 10 TCR copies' worth into samples containing 20,000-1,000,000 naive CD8 T cells. CD8 T cells were enriched using RosetteSep CD8+ T Cell Enrichment Cocktail and Ficoll-Paque, and the enriched cells then underwent ACK red cell lysis. Material: naive CD8+ T cells from blood, with Jurkat cell RNA spiked in. According to the study, the label for this sample's cell subset or site signals: FACS-sorted CD8+CD4-CCR7+CD45RA+ naive T cells. This TCR was recovered from a human donor in good health. Some libraries in this study had Jurkat cell RNA spiked in.

The CDR3 corresponds to CASSPGLACNGQFF. The sequence in DNA is TGTGCCAGCAGTCCCGGCCTAGCTTGCAATGGGCAGTTCTTC. Recombination connected TRBV27 to TRBJ2-1, with TRBD2 perhaps the D gene, on 5 matching bases. The CDR3 contains 14 residues, cysteine and phenylalanine counted. Only the CDR3 DNA stays, 42 bases, in frame from base 1. CDR1 and CDR2 (MNHEY, SMNVEV) derive from the germline V gene (reference sequence).